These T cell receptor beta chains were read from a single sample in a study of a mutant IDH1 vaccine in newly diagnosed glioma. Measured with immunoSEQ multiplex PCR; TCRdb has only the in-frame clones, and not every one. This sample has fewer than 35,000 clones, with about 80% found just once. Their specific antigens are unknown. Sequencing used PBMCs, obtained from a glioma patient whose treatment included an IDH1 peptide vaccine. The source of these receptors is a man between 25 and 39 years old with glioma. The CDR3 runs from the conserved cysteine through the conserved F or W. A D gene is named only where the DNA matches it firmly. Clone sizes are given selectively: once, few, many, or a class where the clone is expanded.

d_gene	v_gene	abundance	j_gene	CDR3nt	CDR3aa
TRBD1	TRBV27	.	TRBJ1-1	TGTGCCAGCAGTCCATTACAGGGGCGGCACACTGAAGCTTTCTTT	CASSPLQGRHTEAFF
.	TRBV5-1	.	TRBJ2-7	TGCGCCAGCAGCTGGTACGGCTACGAGCAGTACTTC	CASSWYGYEQYF
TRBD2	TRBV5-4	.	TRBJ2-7	TGTGCCAGCAGCTTGGCCGGTCATAGCGGGAGTTACGAGCAGTACTTC	CASSLAGHSGSYEQYF
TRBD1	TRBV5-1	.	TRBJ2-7	TGCGCCAGCAGCTTGGAGGGGGCTTACGAGCAGTACTTC	CASSLEGAYEQYF
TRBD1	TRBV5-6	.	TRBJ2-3	TGTGCCAGCAGCCGGGACAGGGGGACCACAGATACGCAGTATTTT	CASSRDRGTTDTQYF
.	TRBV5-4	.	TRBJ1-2	TGTGCCAGCAGCCCTGGCGGTGGCTACACCTTC	CASSPGGGYTF
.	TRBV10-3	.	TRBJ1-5	TGTGCCATCAGTGAGGGGGGGGCGAGCAATCAGCCCCAGCATTTT	CAISEGGASNQPQHF
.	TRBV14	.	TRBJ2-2	TGTGCCAGCAGCCAAGTAGGACCTCACACCGGGGAGCTGTTTTTT	CASSQVGPHTGELFF
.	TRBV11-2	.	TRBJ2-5	TGTGCCAGCAGGGGTGCGGAGACCCAGTACTTC	CASRGAETQYF
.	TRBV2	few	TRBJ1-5	TGTGCCAGCAGTGACAGGAATCAGCCCCAGCATTTT	CASSDRNQPQHF
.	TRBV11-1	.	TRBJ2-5	TGTGCCAGCAGCTTTTCAGGGTACAGGGTGCCAGAGACCCAGTACTTC	CASSFSGYRVPETQYF
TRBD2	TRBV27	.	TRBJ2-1	TGTGCCAGCAGTCTCACTACAGGACTAGCGGGACTCAATGAGCAGTTCTTC	CASSLTTGLAGLNEQFF
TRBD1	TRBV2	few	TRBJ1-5	TGTGCCAGCCAGGGGGAGACTGGCCAGCCCCAGCATTTT	CASQGETGQPQHF
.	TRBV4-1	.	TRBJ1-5	TGCGCCAGCAGCCAAGATTCGGGGAATTTGGGGCGGCAGCCCCAGCATTTT	CASSQDSGNLGRQPQHF
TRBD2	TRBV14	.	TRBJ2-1	TGTGCCAGCAGCCAAGATCGGACTAGCGTGGGGCAGTTCTTC	CASSQDRTSVGQFF
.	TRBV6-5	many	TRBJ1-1	TGTGCCAGCAGTTACTCTCGGGAGGAGGGGAACACTGAAGCTTTCTTT	CASSYSREEGNTEAFF
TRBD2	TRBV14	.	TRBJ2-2	TGTGCCAGCAGCCCTCCCCGGGGGGGCTCGAACACCGGGGAGCTGTTTTTT	CASSPPRGGSNTGELFF
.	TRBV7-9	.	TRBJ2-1	TGTGCCAGCAGCCACAACTTCGGCAGGGGAGGCAATGAGCAGTTCTTC	CASSHNFGRGGNEQFF
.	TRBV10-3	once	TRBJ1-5	TGTGCCATCAGTGAGTCCTGGGGAGGCAATCAGCCCCAGCATTTT	CAISESWGGNQPQHF
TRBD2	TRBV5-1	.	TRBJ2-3	TGCGCCAGCAGCTTGGAAGGAGGAGTAGCGGGAGTGTGGGATACGCAGTATTTT	CASSLEGGVAGVWDTQYF